This entry features one T cell receptor (beta chain) sequence. Its antigen is unidentified. Every one of the participants with HIV received treatment in the United States. These data are taken from a study of long-term antiretroviral therapy in people with HIV. Germline V gives CDR1 SGHAT, CDR2 FQNNGV. V trimming: 5 bases; J trimming: 7 bases; junction bases outside the gene matches: 6. The CDR3 runs 13 residues. Version v3.0 of the immunoSEQ assay was performed at survey level. TCRdb keeps only in-frame clones here, not all; method: immunoSEQ multiplex PCR. This sample has around 30,000 clones, with under 85% found just once. Study-wide results and limits: Although diversity increased after ART, it remained lower than in transplant donor controls. Clones with expansion before ART led the repertoire at all time points. Repertoires looked antigen-experienced, with only a slight naive shift after ART.

The material sequenced was unsorted PBMCs, taken 3 years after starting antiretroviral therapy. The chain carries TRBV11-2 and TRBJ1-1, with 8 bases lining up with TRBD1. The source of this sequence is a man aged 35-49 years with HIV. Here the CDR3 reads CASSVPGGSEAFF. The CDR3 DNA follows: TGTGCCAGCAGCGTACCAGGGGGCAGTGAAGCTTTCTTT.